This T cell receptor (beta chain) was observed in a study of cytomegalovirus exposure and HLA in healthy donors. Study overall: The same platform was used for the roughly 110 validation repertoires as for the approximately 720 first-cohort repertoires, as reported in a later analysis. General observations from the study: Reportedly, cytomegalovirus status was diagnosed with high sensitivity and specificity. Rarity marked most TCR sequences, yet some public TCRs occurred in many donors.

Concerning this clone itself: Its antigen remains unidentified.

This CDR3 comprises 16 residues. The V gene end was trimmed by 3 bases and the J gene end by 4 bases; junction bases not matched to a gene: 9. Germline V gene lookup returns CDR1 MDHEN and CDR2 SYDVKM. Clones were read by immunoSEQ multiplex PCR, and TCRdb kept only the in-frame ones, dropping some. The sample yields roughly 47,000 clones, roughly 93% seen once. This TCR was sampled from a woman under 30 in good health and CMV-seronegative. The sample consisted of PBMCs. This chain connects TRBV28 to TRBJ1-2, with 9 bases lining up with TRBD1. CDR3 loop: CASSLSQGAHSYGYTF. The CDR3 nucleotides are TGTGCCAGCAGTTTGTCACAGGGGGCGCACAGCTATGGCTACACCTTC.